The entry that follows covers one T cell receptor (beta chain) sequence. Its antigen is currently unknown. Trimming shortened V by 5 bases and J by 6 bases, and 17 bases separated the two germline ends. The germline V gene encodes CDR1 SEHNR and CDR2 FQNEAQ (reference sequence). The CDR3 is 14 amino acids. Libraries were prepared by immunoSEQ multiplex PCR; TCRdb keeps only in-frame clonotypes and omits some of them. The sample shows 70,000 to 80,000 clones, 80% to 95% of them seen only once. This specimen belongs to a study of OX40 agonist ivuxolimab in advanced cancers. Overall study results and limits: Researchers did not establish what antigens the expanded peripheral T cells target.

The genes are TRBV7-9 and TRBJ2-7; TRBD1 might be the D (7 bases). This TCR was sampled from an adult with an advanced solid tumor such as melanoma, head and neck, liver or kidney cancer. Sample: CD4+ or CD8+ T cells sorted from blood, taken in a trial of the OX40 agonist ivuxolimab. The CDR3 DNA is TGTGCCAGCAGCCAGGGGGAGGTGCTAGGCGAGCAGTACTTC. Protein sequence: CASSQGEVLGEQYF. Complete variable domain (other parts from reference TRBV7-9 and TRBJ2-7): DTGVSQNPRHKITKRGQNVTFRCDPISEHNRLYWYRQTLGQGPEFLTYFQNEAQLEKSRLLSDRFSAERPKGSFSTLEIQRTEQGDSAMYLCASSQGEVLGEQYFGPGTRLTVT.